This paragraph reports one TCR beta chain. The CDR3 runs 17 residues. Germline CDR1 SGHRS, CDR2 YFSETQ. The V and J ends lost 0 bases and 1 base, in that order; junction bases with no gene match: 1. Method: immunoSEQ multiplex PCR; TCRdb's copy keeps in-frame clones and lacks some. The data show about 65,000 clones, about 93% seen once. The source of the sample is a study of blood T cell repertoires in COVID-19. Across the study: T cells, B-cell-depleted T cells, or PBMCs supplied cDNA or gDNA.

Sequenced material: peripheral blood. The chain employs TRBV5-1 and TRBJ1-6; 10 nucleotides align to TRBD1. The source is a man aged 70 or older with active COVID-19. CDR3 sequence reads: CASSLGGQGSYNSPLHF. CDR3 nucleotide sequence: TGCGCCAGCAGCTTGGGGGGACAGGGGTCCTATAATTCACCCCTCCACTTT.